One sample yielded the 21 T cell receptor beta chains listed below, sequenced in a study of shared clonotypes between healthy human individuals. Terminally differentiated effector memory CD45RA+ cells were excluded from the naive CD8 cells, which were CD45RO-negative and positively selected for CCR7. TCRdb's table, derived via immunoSEQ multiplex PCR, lists solely in-frame clones and lacks some. The profile shows millions of clones, about 92% of them singletons. The sequenced sample was naive CD8+ T cells from PBMCs. The receptors here all came from a man aged 18 to 29 in good health. Some clones in this sample may be carry-over from other donors' samples.

V and J are TRBV7-3 and TRBJ2-1; D is unresolved. V was trimmed by 3 bases and J by 0 bases, leaving 12 bases between them. CDR3 size: 16 residues. Per germline, CDR1 SGHTA and CDR2 FQGTGA. The CDR3 DNA sequence: TGTGCCAGCAGCTTGAACGCTCAACTCTCCTACAATGAGCAGTTCTTC. Protein sequence: CASSLNAQLSYNEQFF. Looking up the rest from reference TRBV7-3 and TRBJ2-1 gives the full variable domain: GAGVSQTPSNKVTEKGKYVELRCDPISGHTALYWYRQSLGQGPEFLIYFQGTGAADDSGLPNDRFFAVRPEGSVSTLKIQRTERGDSAVYLCASSLNAQLSYNEQFFGPGTRLTVL.

Note on this clone: The identical CDR3 is also encoded by other nucleotide sequences in the sample. The chain has TRBV20-1 and TRBJ2-7; TRBD1 matches 9 bases. This CDR3 is built from 11 residues. The germline gives CDR1 DFQATT, CDR2 SNEGSKA (reference sequence). V shed 3 bases, J shed 6 bases, and the junction held 0 bases outside the gene matches. The CDR3 loop reads CSARDRGEQYF. In DNA form, the CDR3 reads TGCAGTGCTAGGGACAGGGGCGAGCAGTACTTC.

The V gene is TRBV19, the J gene TRBJ2-3; no firm D call. The length of the CDR3 is 13 residues. Trimming took off 5 bases at V and 5 bases at J, with 11 bases between the two ends. From germline, CDR1 is LNHDA and CDR2 SQIVND (reference sequence). CDR3 residues: CASSELKGDTQYF. The CDR3, as DNA: TGTGCCAGTAGTGAATTGAAGGGAGATACGCAGTATTTT.

The chain carries TRBV2 and TRBJ2-3; TRBD1 agrees at 7 bases. The CDR3 is made up of 16 amino acids. J gave up 1 base and V 2 bases, and 6 bases lay outside the gene matches. Germline loops: CDR1 SNHLY, CDR2 FYNNEI. The CDR3: CASSEIQGLGTDTQYF. The CDR3 nucleotides are TGTGCCAGCAGTGAAATACAGGGGCTCGGCACAGATACGCAGTATTTT.

V gene TRBV2 combines with J gene TRBJ2-1; 11 nucleotides align to TRBD1. The CDR3 loop spans 15 amino acids. Germline V lookup: CDR1 SNHLY, CDR2 FYNNEI. Losses at the gene ends were 6 bases for V and 8 bases for J; bases not matched to a gene: 9. The DNA for the CDR3 is TGTGCCAGCAGGGGGACAGGGGGTACCAGGGATGAGCAGTTCTTC. It translates to CASRGTGGTRDEQFF. Using reference TRBV2 and TRBJ2-1 for the parts outside the CDR3, the full variable domain is EPEVTQTPSHQVTQMGQEVILRCVPISNHLYFYWYRQILGQKVEFLVSFYNNEISEKSEIFDDQFSVERPDGSNFTLKIRSTKLEDSAMYFCASRGTGGTRDEQFFGPGTRLTVL.

The gene calls are TRBV11-2 and TRBJ2-3; TRBD2 matches 9 bases. Germline V CDR1 and CDR2: SGHAT, FQNNGV. Trimming cost V 1 base and J 4 bases; bases outside gene matches: 6. This CDR3 has 16 residues. CDR3 DNA sequence: TGTGCCAGCAGCTTAGGCGGTAGCGGGAGAGCAGATACGCAGTATTTT. Translated: CASSLGGSGRADTQYF.

The rearrangement joins TRBV28 to TRBJ2-1; no clear D gene. In germline, CDR1 is MDHEN, CDR2 SYDVKM. The V end was cut by 0 bases, the J end by 7 bases, with 10 bases between. The CDR3 is made up of 14 amino acids. CDR3 sequence: CASSLWRRRNEQFF. Here the CDR3 DNA reads TGTGCCAGCAGTTTATGGCGGCGCAGGAATGAGCAGTTCTTC.

V usage is TRBV6-4 and J usage is TRBJ1-1; the D gene is possibly TRBD1 (6 bases). CDR3 length: 16 residues. Germline V lookup: CDR1 MRHNA, CDR2 SNTAGT. V gave up 7 bases and J gave up 5 bases, with 23 bases separating them. CDR3 sequence reads: CASIQEGVECLTEAFF. The CDR3 region has the DNA TGTGCCAGCATCCAGGAGGGGGTTGAATGTCTGACTGAAGCTTTCTTT.

This chain connects TRBV9 to TRBJ2-1; D is perhaps TRBD2 (5 bases). Between the trimmed V and J ends, which lost 0 bases and 6 bases, there was a span of 13 bases. The CDR3 sequence is 15 residues long. Germline V gives CDR1 SGDLS, CDR2 YYNGEE. DNA for the CDR3: TGTGCCAGCAGCGTAGAGTGGGCGGGCCCCAATGAGCAGTTCTTC. It is translated as CASSVEWAGPNEQFF.

J is TRBJ2-5 and V is TRBV27, with 7 bases aligning to TRBD1. Germline loops: CDR1 MNHEY, CDR2 SMNVEV (reference sequence). The CDR3 spans 13 residues. Losses at the gene ends were 3 bases for V and 7 bases for J; bases not matched to a gene: 5. The CDR3 sequence: CASSFGSGGTQYF. CDR3 nucleotides: TGTGCCAGCAGTTTCGGGTCAGGGGGGACCCAGTACTTC.

The CDR3, as DNA: TGTGCCAGCAGCTTAGGCGGGAAAGGGACTGAAGCTTTCTTT. This codes for CASSLGGKGTEAFF. V is TRBV7-9 and J is TRBJ1-1; D gene ambiguous. V was shortened by 1 base and J by 5 bases, with 11 bases between the two germline ends. CDR3 length: 14 amino acids. Looked up from germline, CDR1 is SEHNR and CDR2 is FQNEAQ (reference sequence).

The J gene is TRBJ2-1, the V gene TRBV9, with a tentative D call TRBD1 (5 bases). The CDR3 is made up of 16 amino acids. Between the trimmed V and J ends, which lost 0 bases and 0 bases, there was a span of 10 bases. CDR1 and CDR2 from the germline V gene are SGDLS and YYNGEE. The CDR3 DNA reads as TGTGCCAGCAGCGTAGGTGTAGGGGCCTCCTACAATGAGCAGTTCTTC. It encodes CASSVGVGASYNEQFF.

CDR3 coding DNA: TGTGCCAGCAGCTATAGTGGGGGCCCTAAAGCTAACTATGGCTACACCTTC. It specifies CASSYSGGPKANYGYTF. The chain employs TRBV9 and TRBJ1-2; a possible D gene is TRBD1 (6 bases). The CDR3 runs to 17 residues. Trimming cost V 4 bases and J 0 bases, with 19 bases left between them. Germline lookup yields CDR1 SGDLS and CDR2 YYNGEE.

The chain links TRBV28 to TRBJ1-5; D not resolved. Germline-derived CDR1 and CDR2 are MDHEN and SYDVKM. Trimming left V 7 bases short and J 2 bases short, with 15 bases between. The CDR3 has 15 residues. For the CDR3, the DNA is TGTGCCAGCACCCTATCTCGGGTGGGCAATCAGCCCCAGCATTTT. Translation gives CASTLSRVGNQPQHF.

This chain links TRBV28 with TRBJ1-4, with D maybe TRBD1 (5 bases). The ends were cut back, 4 bases at V and 8 bases at J, with 11 bases in the middle. CDR3 length: 13 residues. Germline loops: CDR1 MDHEN, CDR2 SYDVKM. The chain's CDR3 is CASSSGGIEKLFF. The CDR3 DNA sequence: TGTGCCAGCAGTTCGGGGGGAATAGAAAAACTGTTTTTT.

V gene TRBV28 combines with J gene TRBJ2-7, with TRBD1 as a possible D gene (6 bases). Looked up from germline, CDR1 is MDHEN and CDR2 is SYDVKM. The CDR3 has 17 residues. The V and J ends lost 5 bases and 2 bases respectively, with 22 bases between them. The CDR3 reads CASSPTWTERKPYEQYF. For the CDR3, the DNA is TGTGCCAGCAGTCCCACCTGGACAGAAAGAAAGCCCTACGAGCAGTACTTC.

V and J are TRBV5-5 and TRBJ2-5; D is possibly TRBD1 or TRBD2 (5 bases each). Germline lookup yields CDR1 SGHKS and CDR2 YYEKEE (reference sequence). V shed 4 bases and J shed 6 bases, with 13 bases lying between them. The CDR3 is 13 residues long. The CDR3 bases are TGTGCCAGCAGCGTAGGGGAGCCTAAGACCCAGTACTTC. Translation: CASSVGEPKTQYF. The full variable domain, completed using reference TRBV5-5 and TRBJ2-5, is DAGVTQSPTHLIKTRGQQVTLRCSPISGHKSVSWYQQVLGQGPQFIFQYYEKEERGRGNFPDRFSARQFPNYSSELNVNALLLGDSALYLCASSVGEPKTQYFGPGTRLLVL.

The chain is built from TRBV6-6 and TRBJ1-1; D remains unclear. Germline V gene sequence: CDR1 MNHNY, CDR2 SVGAGI (reference sequence). The CDR3 spans 12 residues. Trimming took off 2 bases at V and 4 bases at J, with 5 bases between the two ends. CDR3 DNA: TGTGCCAGCAGTTACGGTCTCACTGAAGCTTTCTTT. Translated: CASSYGLTEAFF.

V gene TRBV7-8 combines with J gene TRBJ2-5, with TRBD1 identical over 9 bases. The germline V gene encodes CDR1 SGHVS and CDR2 FQNEAQ. CDR3 size: 15 residues. The V gene end was trimmed by 1 base and the J gene end by 2 bases; junction bases not matched to a gene: 2. CDR3 in amino acids: CASSLVDRGQETQYF. CDR3 sequence (DNA): TGTGCCAGCAGCTTAGTCGACAGGGGGCAAGAGACCCAGTACTTC. The variable domain in full, with the rest retrieved from reference TRBV7-8 and TRBJ2-5, is GAGVSQSPRYKVAKRGQDVALRCDPISGHVSLFWYQQALGQGPEFLTYFQNEAQLDKSGLPSDRFFAERPEGSVSTLKIQRTQQEDSAVYLCASSLVDRGQETQYFGPGTRLLVL.

V is TRBV7-8 and J is TRBJ1-5; D is unclear. V dropped 5 bases and J dropped 0 bases, with 23 bases sitting between them. The CDR3 loop spans 19 amino acids. Germline V gives CDR1 SGHVS, CDR2 FQNEAQ. The CDR3 coding sequence is TGTGCCAGCAGCCCAGAGAGTGCCGGGCCACGGAGTAGCAATCAGCCCCAGCATTTT. It specifies CASSPESAGPRSSNQPQHF.

J is TRBJ1-3 and V is TRBV28; D uncertain. Germline CDR1 and CDR2: MDHEN and SYDVKM. V was shortened by 3 bases and J by 2 bases, with 14 bases between the two germline ends. The CDR3 consists of 16 residues. CDR3 bases: TGTGCCAGCAGTTTGATGTTACCGGGCGCTGGAAACACCATATATTTT. Protein: CASSLMLPGAGNTIYF.